Below, 6 T cell receptor beta chains from the same sample are listed, as sequenced in a study of control samples from healthy donors and cancer patients. Profiling relied on immunoSEQ multiplex PCR, and the TCRdb table lists in-frame clones only, not all of them. The sample has some 76,000 clones; over 85% are singletons. The specimen sequenced was PBMCs. These receptors were obtained from a man aged 55 to 70 with lung cancer.

This sequence joins TRBV30 and TRBJ2-2; no firm D call. V dropped 2 bases and J dropped 0 bases, with 10 bases sitting between them. The germline V gene encodes CDR1 GTSNPN and CDR2 SVGIG (reference sequence). The length of the CDR3 is 15 residues. CDR3 region: CAWSTQTSNTGELFF. The CDR3 DNA is TGTGCCTGGAGTACCCAGACTTCGAACACCGGGGAGCTGTTTTTT.

V and J are TRBV11-3 and TRBJ2-1, with unresolved D. The germline V gene encodes CDR1 SGHNT and CDR2 YENEEA. The CDR3 runs to 12 residues. V lost 5 bases, J lost 8 bases, and 10 bases lay in between. In nucleotides, the CDR3 is TGTGCCAGCAGCCGAAGCGCGGATGAGCAGTTCTTC. This encodes CASSRSADEQFF.

The chain recombines TRBV5-4 with TRBJ2-7; D unresolved. Germline V gives CDR1 SGHNT, CDR2 YYREEE (reference sequence). V lost 1 base and J lost 4, with 0 bases in between. The CDR3 runs to 10 residues. The CDR3 DNA follows: TGTGCCAGCAGCTTGTACGAGCAGTACTTC. This sequence encodes CASSLYEQYF.

The rearrangement uses TRBV6-5 and TRBJ1-6, with a tentative D call TRBD1 (5 bases). Per germline, CDR1 MNHEY and CDR2 SVGAGI. The CDR3 consists of 13 residues. V shed 8 bases and J shed 6 bases, with 11 bases lying between them. The CDR3 nucleotides read TGTGCCAGCCGGGACGGGGTTAATTCACCCCTCCACTTT. It translates to CASRDGVNSPLHF.

This clone was picked up a small number of times. This CDR3 is also generated by other DNA sequences in the sample. This chain connects TRBV5-1 to TRBJ2-1, with 13 bases identical to TRBD2. This CDR3 comprises 16 residues. The V gene's germline CDR1 is SGHRS and CDR2 YFSETQ. V was pared by 5 bases and J by 4 bases, with 6 bases of the junction left unmatched. The CDR3 here is CASRPGLAGEYNEQFF. The CDR3 DNA reads TGCGCCAGCAGACCAGGACTAGCGGGGGAGTACAATGAGCAGTTCTTC.

The J gene is TRBJ2-3, the V gene TRBV5-4, with no clear D. The CDR3 is 13 amino acids. The ends were cut back, 0 bases at V and 0 bases at J, with 2 bases in the middle. CDR1 SGHNT and CDR2 YYREEE come from the germline V gene (reference sequence). The DNA of the CDR3 is TGTGCCAGCAGCTTGGGCAGCACAGATACGCAGTATTTT. Protein sequence: CASSLGSTDTQYF.